This paragraph covers one T cell receptor beta chain sequence. The antigen remains undetermined. The sample belongs to a study of cytomegalovirus exposure and HLA in healthy donors. Looked up from germline, CDR1 is LNHDA and CDR2 is SQIVND (reference sequence). Deletions cut 6 bases from V and 0 bases from J, with 5 bases between. The CDR3 is 12 amino acids. 60 Vbeta and 13 Jbeta primers were used in PCR. Sequencing used immunoSEQ multiplex PCR; TCRdb keeps in-frame clones, though not all of them. This table has about 120,000 clones, 66% appearing once. Study-wide points: Versus the approximately 670-donor mean, an Asian-associated ancestry cluster reportedly showed fewer N-insertions in a later analysis. For cytomegalovirus status, the classifier reportedly gave diagnoses with high specificity and sensitivity. Indistinguishable V segments, including TRBV6-2 and TRBV6-3, were excluded. Apparent HLA restriction characterized most CMV-associated TCR beta chains in a later analysis.

Specimen: PBMCs. The receptor was derived from a young man in good health and CMV-seronegative. The chain combines TRBV19 with TRBJ1-1, with unresolved D. DNA of the CDR3: TGTGCCAGTAGAGCGGTGAACACTGAAGCTTTCTTT. Amino acid sequence: CASRAVNTEAFF.